This T cell receptor beta chain was sequenced during a study of identical twins. Findings and limits, study-wide: Surplus twin overlap in beta out-of-frame sequences was less pronounced.

Template switching added a universal primer site, and cDNA bore unique molecular identifiers. Each CDR3 protein is one row after TCRdb ran MiXCR on the 5' RACE reads. The data show around 480,000 distinct CDR3 sequences, around an eighth seen once. This CDR3 is 13 amino acids long. The V gene's germline CDR1 is LNHDA and CDR2 SQIVND (reference sequence). The ends were cut back, 9 bases at V and 6 bases at J, with 15 bases in the middle. Donors were all healthy Caucasians. Concerning this clonotype itself: The antigen remains undetermined.

This sample also belongs to another study, concerning yellow fever vaccine responses in identical twins.

This clonotype was obtained from a woman younger than 30 in good health. This sequence joins TRBV19 and TRBJ2-1; D gene uncertain. The sample comprised CD4+ T cells sorted from blood. The CDR3 loop reads CASGRDGSNEQFF. The CDR3 DNA follows: TGTGCCAGCGGAAGGGATGGGTCCAATGAGCAGTTCTTC.